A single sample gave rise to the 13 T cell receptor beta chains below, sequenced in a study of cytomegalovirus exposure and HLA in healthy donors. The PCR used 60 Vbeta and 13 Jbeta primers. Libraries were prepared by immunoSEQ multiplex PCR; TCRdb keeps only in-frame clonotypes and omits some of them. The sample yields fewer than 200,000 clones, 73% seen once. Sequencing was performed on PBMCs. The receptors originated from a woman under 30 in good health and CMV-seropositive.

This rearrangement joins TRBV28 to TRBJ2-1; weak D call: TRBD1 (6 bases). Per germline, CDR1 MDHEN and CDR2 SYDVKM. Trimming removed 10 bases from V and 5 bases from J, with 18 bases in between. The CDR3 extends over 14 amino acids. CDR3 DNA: TGTGCCACCATAACAGGGAATATACACAATGAGCAGTTCTTC. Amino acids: CATITGNIHNEQFF.

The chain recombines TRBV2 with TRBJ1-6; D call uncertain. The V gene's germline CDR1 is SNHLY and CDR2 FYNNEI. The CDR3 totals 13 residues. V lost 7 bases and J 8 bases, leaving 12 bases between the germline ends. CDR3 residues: CASIRQVDSPLHF. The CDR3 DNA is TGTGCCAGCATTCGGCAGGTCGATTCACCCCTCCACTTT.

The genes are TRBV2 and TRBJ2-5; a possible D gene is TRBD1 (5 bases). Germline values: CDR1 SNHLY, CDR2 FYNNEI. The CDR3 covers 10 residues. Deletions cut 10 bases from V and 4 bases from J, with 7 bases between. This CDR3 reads CATRGETQYF. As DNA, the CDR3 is TGTGCCACTAGGGGAGAGACCCAGTACTTC.

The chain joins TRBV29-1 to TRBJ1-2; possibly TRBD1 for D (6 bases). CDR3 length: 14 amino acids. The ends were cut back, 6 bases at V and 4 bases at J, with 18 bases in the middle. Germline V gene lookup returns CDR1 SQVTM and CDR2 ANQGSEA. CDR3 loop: CSVLGDRSGYGYTF. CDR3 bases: TGCAGCGTCCTGGGAGACAGGTCCGGCTATGGCTACACCTTC.

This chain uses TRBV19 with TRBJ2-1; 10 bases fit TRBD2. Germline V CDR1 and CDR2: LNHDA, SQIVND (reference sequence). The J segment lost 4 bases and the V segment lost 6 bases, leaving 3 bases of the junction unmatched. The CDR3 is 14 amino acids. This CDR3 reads CASSSSGGYNEQFF. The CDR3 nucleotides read TGTGCCAGTAGCTCTAGCGGGGGTTACAATGAGCAGTTCTTC.

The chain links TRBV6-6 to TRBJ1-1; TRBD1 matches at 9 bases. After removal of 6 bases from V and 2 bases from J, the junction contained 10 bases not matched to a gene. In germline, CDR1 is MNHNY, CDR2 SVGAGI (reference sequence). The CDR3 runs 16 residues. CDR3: CASRPRKGQGNTEAFF. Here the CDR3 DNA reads TGTGCCAGCAGGCCCCGCAAGGGACAGGGTAACACTGAAGCTTTCTTT.

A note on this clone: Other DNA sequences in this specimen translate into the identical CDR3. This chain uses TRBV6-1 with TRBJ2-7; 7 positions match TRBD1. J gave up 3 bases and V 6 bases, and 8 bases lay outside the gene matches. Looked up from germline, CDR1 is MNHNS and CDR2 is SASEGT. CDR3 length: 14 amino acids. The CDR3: CASSDRQGLYEQYF. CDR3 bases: TGTGCCAGCAGCGACCGACAGGGCCTCTACGAGCAGTACTTC.

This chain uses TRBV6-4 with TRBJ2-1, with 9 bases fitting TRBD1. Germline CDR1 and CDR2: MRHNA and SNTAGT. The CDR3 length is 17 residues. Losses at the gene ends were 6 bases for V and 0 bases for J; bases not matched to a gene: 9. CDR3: CASSPEGTGISYNEQFF. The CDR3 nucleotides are TGTGCCAGCAGCCCCGAGGGGACAGGGATCTCCTACAATGAGCAGTTCTTC.

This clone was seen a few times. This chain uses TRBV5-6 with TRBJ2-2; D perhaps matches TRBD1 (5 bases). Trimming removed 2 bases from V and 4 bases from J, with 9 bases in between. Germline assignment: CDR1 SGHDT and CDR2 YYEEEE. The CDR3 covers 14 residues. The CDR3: CASSFPGATGELFF. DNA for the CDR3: TGTGCCAGCAGCTTCCCTGGGGCCACCGGGGAGCTGTTTTTT.

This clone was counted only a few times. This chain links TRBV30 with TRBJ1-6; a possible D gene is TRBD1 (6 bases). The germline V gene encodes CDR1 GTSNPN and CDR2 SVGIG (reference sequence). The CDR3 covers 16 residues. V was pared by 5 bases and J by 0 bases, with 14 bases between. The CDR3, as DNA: TGTGCCTGGGTGGGTGGACAGAGCTCCTATAATTCACCCCTCCACTTT. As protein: CAWVGGQSSYNSPLHF.

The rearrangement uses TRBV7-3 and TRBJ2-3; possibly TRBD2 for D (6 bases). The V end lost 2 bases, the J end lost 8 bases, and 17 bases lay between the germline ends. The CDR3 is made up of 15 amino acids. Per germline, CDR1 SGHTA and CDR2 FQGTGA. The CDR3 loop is CASSLEPLATGTQYF. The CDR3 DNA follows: TGTGCCAGCAGCTTAGAGCCTCTAGCGACGGGTACGCAGTATTTT.

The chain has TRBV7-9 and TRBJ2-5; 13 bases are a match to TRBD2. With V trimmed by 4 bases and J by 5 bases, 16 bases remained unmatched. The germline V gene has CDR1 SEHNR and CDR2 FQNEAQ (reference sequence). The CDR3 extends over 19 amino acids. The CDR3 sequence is CASSSLTSGGALIVETQYF. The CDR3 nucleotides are TGTGCCAGCAGCTCCCTCACTAGCGGGGGGGCCTTGATCGTGGAGACCCAGTACTTC.

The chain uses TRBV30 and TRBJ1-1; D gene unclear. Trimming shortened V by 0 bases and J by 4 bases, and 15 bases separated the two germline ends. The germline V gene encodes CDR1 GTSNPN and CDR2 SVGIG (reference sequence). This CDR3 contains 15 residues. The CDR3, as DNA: TGTGCCTGGAGTGTGCCCTCCTATCTTGGCACTGAAGCTTTCTTT. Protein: CAWSVPSYLGTEAFF.